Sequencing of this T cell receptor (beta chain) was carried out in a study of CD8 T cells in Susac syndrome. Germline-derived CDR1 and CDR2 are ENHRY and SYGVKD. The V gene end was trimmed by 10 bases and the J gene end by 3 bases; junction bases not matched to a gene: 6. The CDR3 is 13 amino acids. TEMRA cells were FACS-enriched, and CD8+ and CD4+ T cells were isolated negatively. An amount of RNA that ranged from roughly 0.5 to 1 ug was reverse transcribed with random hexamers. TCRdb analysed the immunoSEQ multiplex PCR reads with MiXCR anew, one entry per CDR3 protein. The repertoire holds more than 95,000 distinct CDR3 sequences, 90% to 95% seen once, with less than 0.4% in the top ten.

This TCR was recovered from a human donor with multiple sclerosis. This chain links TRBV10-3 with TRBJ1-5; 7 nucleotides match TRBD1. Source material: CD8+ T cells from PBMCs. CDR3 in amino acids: CASTGTDNQPQHF. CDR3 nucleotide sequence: TGTGCCAGCACCGGGACAGACAATCAGCCCCAGCATTTT.